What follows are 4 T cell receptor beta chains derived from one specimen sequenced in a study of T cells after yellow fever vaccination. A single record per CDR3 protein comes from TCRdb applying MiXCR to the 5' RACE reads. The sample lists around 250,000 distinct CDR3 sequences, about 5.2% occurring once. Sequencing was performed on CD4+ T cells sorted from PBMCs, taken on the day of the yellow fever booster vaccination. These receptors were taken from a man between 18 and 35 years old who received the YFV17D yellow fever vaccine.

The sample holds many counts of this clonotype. The CDR3 protein is CASSLRTTEAFF. CDR3 nucleotide sequence: TGTGCCAGTAGTTTGCGGACCACTGAAGCTTTCTTT. This chain uses TRBV19 with TRBJ1-1; no definite D call. The V end was cut by 5 bases, the J end by 4 bases, with 8 bases between. CDR1 and CDR2 from the germline V gene are LNHDA and SQIVND (reference sequence). The CDR3 consists of 12 residues.

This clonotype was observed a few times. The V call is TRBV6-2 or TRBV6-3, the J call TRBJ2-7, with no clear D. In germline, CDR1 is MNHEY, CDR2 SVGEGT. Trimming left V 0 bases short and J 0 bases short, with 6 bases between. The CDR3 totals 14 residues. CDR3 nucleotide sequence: TGTGCCAGCAGTTACTCGGCGGTCTCCTACGAGCAGTACTTC. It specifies CASSYSAVSYEQYF.

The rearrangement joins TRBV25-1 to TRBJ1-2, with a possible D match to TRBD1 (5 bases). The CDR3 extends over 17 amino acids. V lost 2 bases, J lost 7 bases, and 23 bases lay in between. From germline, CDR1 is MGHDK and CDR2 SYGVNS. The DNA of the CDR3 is TGTGCCAGCAGTGAAACTGCCCCATGGTTTAGTGGGGCTGGCTACACCTTC. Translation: CASSETAPWFSGAGYTF.

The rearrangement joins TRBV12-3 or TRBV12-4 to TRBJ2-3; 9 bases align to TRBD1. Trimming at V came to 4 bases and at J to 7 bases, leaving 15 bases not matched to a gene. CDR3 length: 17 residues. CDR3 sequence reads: CASSYRGTGMFGHTQYF. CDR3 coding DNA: TGTGCCAGCAGTTACCGGGGGACAGGGATGTTCGGGCATACGCAGTATTTT.